This TCR beta chain stems from a study of blood T cell repertoires in COVID-19. Using immunoSEQ multiplex PCR, the repertoire was profiled, and TCRdb retains in-frame clones only, with some absent. The sample lists approximately 50,000 clones; about 88% were seen once. This CDR3 region has 14 residues. CDR1 is LGHNA, CDR2 YNFKEQ, per germline. J was trimmed by 3 bases and V by 4 bases; bases with no gene match: 3. This rearrangement joins TRBV4-2 to TRBJ2-5, with TRBD1 matching over 9 bases. The sequence was collected from a human donor in a cohort sampled during active COVID-19. The sequencing sample was made of peripheral blood. CDR3 nucleotides: TGTGCCAGCAGCCCGGGGACAGGGAAAGAGACCCAGTACTTC. Translation gives CASSPGTGKETQYF.